This passage covers 19 T cell receptor beta chains from one sample sequenced in a study of T-cell memory formation after mild COVID-19. TCRdb recomputed calls from the 5' RACE reads with MiXCR, one row per CDR3 protein. The table includes 350,000 to 450,000 distinct CDR3 sequences, about 20% detected once. The source material was PBMCs or a T cell subset sorted from them (not recorded which). The receptors originated from an adult woman who had mild COVID-19 (a few samples of this study predate the infection). Cell type and time point are not known.

The chain is built from TRBV7-2 and TRBJ2-3; 11 bases match TRBD2. V lost 0 bases to trimming and J lost 5 bases; unmatched junction nucleotides: 13. The CDR3 loop spans 19 amino acids. The germline gives CDR1 SGHTA, CDR2 FQGNSA. Here the CDR3 reads CASSLARLAGRGPGDTQYF. The CDR3 region has the DNA TGTGCCAGCAGCTTAGCGAGACTAGCGGGGAGGGGTCCCGGAGATACGCAGTATTTT. The variable domain in full, with the rest retrieved from reference TRBV7-2 and TRBJ2-3, is GAGVSQSPSNKVTEKGKDVELRCDPISGHTALYWYRQSLGQGLEFLIYFQGNSAPDKSGLPSDRFSAERTGGSVSTLTIQRTQQEDSAVYLCASSLARLAGRGPGDTQYFGPGTRLTVL.

The chain recombines TRBV19 with TRBJ1-6; the match to TRBD1 covers 9 bases. Germline V gives CDR1 LNHDA, CDR2 SQIVND (reference sequence). This CDR3 is built from 15 residues. The V and J ends lost 7 bases and 7 bases, in that order; junction bases with no gene match: 8. CDR3 sequence reads: CASNKDRGLNSPLHF. For the CDR3, the DNA is TGTGCCAGTAACAAGGACAGGGGCTTGAATTCACCCCTCCACTTT. Full variable domain (missing parts from reference TRBV19 and TRBJ1-6): DGGITQSPKYLFRKEGQNVTLSCEQNLNHDAMYWYRQDPGQGLRLIYYSQIVNDFQKGDIAEGYSVSREKKESFPLTVTSAQKNPTAFYLCASNKDRGLNSPLHFGNGTRLTVT.

The chain employs TRBV12-3 or TRBV12-4 and TRBJ1-6; no clear D gene. Trimming shortened V by 7 bases and J by 4 bases, and 17 bases separated the two germline ends. This CDR3 has 16 residues. The CDR3 coding sequence is TGTGCCAGCACTACAGCCCTGCCCAATTATAATTCACCCCTCCACTTT. Protein sequence: CASTTALPNYNSPLHF.

The chain combines TRBV7-2 with TRBJ1-1; D call uncertain. The V gene's germline CDR1 is SGHTA and CDR2 FQGNSA. The CDR3 length is 19 residues. Trimming cost V 2 bases and J 0 bases, with 22 bases left between them. The CDR3 nucleotides are TGTGCCAGCAGCTTAAGAGGCGGTTTTGCGTGGAGCATGAACACTGAAGCTTTCTTT. Its translation: CASSLRGGFAWSMNTEAFF.

This clonotype was seen a handful of times. V is TRBV15 and J is TRBJ1-5; D gene ambiguous. The germline gives CDR1 LNHNV, CDR2 YYDKDF (reference sequence). Trimming left V 3 bases short and J 4 bases short, with 10 bases between. The CDR3 spans 14 residues. The CDR3 DNA follows: TGTGCCACCAGCAGGGACCCTGGGAATCAGCCCCAGCATTTT. As protein: CATSRDPGNQPQHF.

This clonotype was seen more than once but under ten times. The chain joins TRBV10-3 to TRBJ2-7; 9 bases fit TRBD2. CDR1 and CDR2 from the germline V gene are ENHRY and SYGVKD. The CDR3 has 16 amino acids. The trim removed 0 bases at V and 4 bases at J, leaving 7 bases unmatched. The CDR3 DNA follows: TGTGCCATCAGTGAGTCTTGGCGGGAGGGCCTATACGAGCAGTACTTC. Its protein product is CAISESWREGLYEQYF.

The gene calls are TRBV5-1 and TRBJ2-3; TRBD2 agrees at 7 bases. V was clipped by 0 bases and J by 0 bases; unmatched bases: 7. In germline, CDR1 is SGHRS, CDR2 YFSETQ. The CDR3 is 17 amino acids. CDR3 DNA: TGCGCCAGCAGCTTGGAGGGTAGCGGGTGGAGCACAGATACGCAGTATTTT. It codes for CASSLEGSGWSTDTQYF.

V usage is TRBV20-1 and J usage is TRBJ2-5; D might be TRBD2 (5 bases). Germline V CDR1 and CDR2: DFQATT, SNEGSKA (reference sequence). Between the trimmed V and J ends, which lost 0 bases and 3 bases, there was a span of 8 bases. CDR3 length: 13 residues. As DNA, the CDR3 is TGCAGTGCTAGAGATTCCGGGGAAGAGACCCAGTACTTC. It encodes CSARDSGEETQYF.

J is TRBJ1-5 and V is TRBV18; no reliable D call. V lost 3 bases and J 7 bases, leaving 4 bases between the germline ends. This CDR3 region has 11 residues. Germline values: CDR1 KGHSH, CDR2 LQKENI. This CDR3 reads CASSPEQPQHF. Written as DNA, the CDR3 is TGTGCCAGCTCACCGGAACAGCCCCAGCATTTT.

This clonotype has at least ten counts. The CDR3: CSARGTGGFINEQYF. Written as DNA, the CDR3 is TGCAGTGCTAGAGGGACAGGGGGGTTCATCAACGAGCAGTACTTC. This chain links TRBV20-1 with TRBJ2-7; 10 positions agree with TRBD1. V shed 1 base and J 5 bases; nucleotides not matched to a gene: 8. In germline, CDR1 is DFQATT, CDR2 SNEGSKA (reference sequence). This CDR3 is built from 15 residues.

This clonotype came up a few times. The V gene is TRBV7-8, the J gene TRBJ1-4; 10 bases agree with TRBD1. This CDR3 is 15 amino acids long. The V and J ends lost 5 bases and 5 bases, in that order; junction bases with no gene match: 5. The germline V gene encodes CDR1 SGHVS and CDR2 FQNEAQ. CDR3 DNA sequence: TGTGCCAGCAGCCCCGGGACAGGGGAGAATGAAAAACTGTTTTTT. It codes for CASSPGTGENEKLFF.

The V call is TRBV9, the J call TRBJ2-1; 9 nucleotides match TRBD2. This CDR3 has 18 residues. V was pared by 4 bases and J by 3 bases, with 14 bases of the junction left unmatched. Germline CDR1 is SGDLS and CDR2 is YYNGEE. This CDR3 reads CASSSPRGETSGYNEQFF. CDR3 sequence (DNA): TGTGCCAGCAGCTCCCCTCGGGGGGAGACTAGCGGCTACAATGAGCAGTTCTTC.

CDR3 DNA sequence: TGTGCCAGCAGCTTAGGCCGTCTGAGCAATCAGCCCCAGCATTTT. Its protein product is CASSLGRLSNQPQHF. The chain links TRBV7-2 to TRBJ1-5; the D is unclear. The CDR3 covers 15 residues. The V gene's germline CDR1 is SGHTA and CDR2 FQGNSA. Deletions cut 1 base from V and 1 base from J, with 8 bases between.

The chain couples TRBV20-1 to TRBJ2-7, with D tentatively TRBD2 (6 bases). V was shortened by 6 bases and J by 2 bases, with 14 bases between the two germline ends. From germline, CDR1 is DFQATT and CDR2 SNEGSKA (reference sequence). This CDR3 comprises 13 residues. DNA of the CDR3: TGCAGTGCCGGCGGGGTGGGAACCTACGAGCAGTACTTC. Protein product: CSAGGVGTYEQYF.

The rearrangement links TRBV12-3 or TRBV12-4 to TRBJ1-3; D remains unclear. V lost 5 bases and J 0 bases, leaving 11 bases between the germline ends. This CDR3 comprises 15 residues. The CDR3 loop reads CASSPTTVSGNTIYF. DNA of the CDR3: TGTGCCAGCAGTCCCACGACGGTCTCTGGAAACACCATATATTTT.

This clonotype appeared a few times. The chain is built from TRBV27 and TRBJ2-4; TRBD1 aligns across 7 bases. V shed 2 bases and J 3 bases; nucleotides not matched to a gene: 1. CDR1 is MNHEY and CDR2 is SMNVEV in the germline V gene (reference sequence). The CDR3 is 14 amino acids. The CDR3 DNA reads as TGTGCCAGCAGTTTAAGGGACAGCAAAAACATTCAGTACTTC. This encodes CASSLRDSKNIQYF.

As to this clonotype: At one boundary the junction diverges from the germline segment, which might be a read error. The CDR3: CASSSGQGASYEQYF. The CDR3 DNA is TGTGCCAGCAGCTCAGGACAGGGGGCATCCTACGAGCAGTACTTC. V gene TRBV5-1 combines with J gene TRBJ2-7; TRBD1 matches at 11 bases. CDR3 length equals 15 residues. CDR1 SGHRS and CDR2 YFSETQ come from the germline V gene.

The V and J genes are TRBV7-9 and TRBJ2-1; TRBD2 matches at 11 bases. The V and J ends lost 1 base and 0 bases, in that order; junction bases with no gene match: 5. Germline values: CDR1 SEHNR, CDR2 FQNEAQ (reference sequence). There are 18 residues in the CDR3. CDR3 residues: CASSLGALAGGSYNEQFF. The DNA for the CDR3 is TGTGCCAGCAGCTTAGGGGCTCTAGCGGGGGGCTCCTACAATGAGCAGTTCTTC.

This chain links TRBV2 with TRBJ2-6; TRBD1 agrees at 9 bases. The length of the CDR3 is 15 residues. Germline V gene data show CDR1 as SNHLY and CDR2 as FYNNEI. V trimming: 8 bases; J trimming: 0 bases; junction bases outside the gene matches: 2. CDR3 protein: CASGQGNSGANVLTF. CDR3 bases: TGTGCCAGCGGACAGGGGAACTCTGGGGCCAACGTCCTGACTTTC.